These 31 T cell receptor beta chains came from one sample sequenced in a study of T cell repertoires in cytomegalovirus infection. For these TCRs, the target antigens are not known. TCRdb re-called the reads through MiXCR, storing one row per CDR3 protein. Among 300,000 or so distinct CDR3 sequences, just under 25% were seen once, and the ten largest hold 13%. Specimen: cultured PBMCs, collected from culture after CMV antigen stimulation. The source of these receptors is a human donor in good health (CMV status not recorded). Some clones in this sample may be carry-over from other donors' samples.

This clonotype was found many times. V gene TRBV7-2 combines with J gene TRBJ2-7; 9 bases match TRBD2. The CDR3 has 14 residues. Germline V gene lookup returns CDR1 SGHTA and CDR2 FQGNSA. V gave up 1 base and J gave up 2 bases; unmatched junction bases: 0. The CDR3 loop is CASSLGTSAYEQYV. The CDR3 nucleotides read TGTGCCAGCAGCTTAGGGACTAGCGCCTACGAGCAGTACGTC.

This clonotype was observed a handful of times. This chain uses TRBV7-3 with TRBJ1-3, with a weak D call TRBD1 (5 bases). Germline CDR1 reads SGHTA; CDR2 reads FQGTGA. V lost 0 bases and J lost 3, with 9 bases in between. This CDR3 has 15 amino acids. Here the CDR3 reads CASSLTRGSGNTIYF. The CDR3 bases are TGTGCCAGCAGCTTAACACGGGGGAGTGGAAACACCATATATTTT. Using reference TRBV7-3 and TRBJ1-3 for the parts outside the CDR3, the full variable domain is GAGVSQTPSNKVTEKGKYVELRCDPISGHTALYWYRQSLGQGPEFLIYFQGTGAADDSGLPNDRFFAVRPEGSVSTLKIQRTERGDSAVYLCASSLTRGSGNTIYFGEGSWLTVV.

This clonotype was picked up many times. The V call is TRBV7-2, the J call TRBJ2-1; D gene unclear. The CDR3 length is 13 residues. CDR1 is SGHTA and CDR2 is FQGNSA in the germline V gene. Trimming stripped 2 bases from V and 2 bases from J, with 4 bases between. CDR3 coding DNA: TGTGCCAGCAGCTTAATCACCTACAATGAGCAGTTCTTC. Protein product: CASSLITYNEQFF. The full variable domain, rest sourced from reference TRBV7-2 and TRBJ2-1, is GAGVSQSPSNKVTEKGKDVELRCDPISGHTALYWYRQSLGQGLEFLIYFQGNSAPDKSGLPSDRFSAERTGGSVSTLTIQRTQQEDSAVYLCASSLITYNEQFFGPGTRLTVL.

The rearrangement uses TRBV2 and TRBJ1-5; D remains ambiguous. This CDR3 contains 14 residues. The germline CDR1 and CDR2 sequences are SNHLY and FYNNEI. V was pared by 5 bases and J by 3 bases, with 11 bases between. CDR3 sequence reads: CASSIQRVNQPQHF. In nucleotides, the CDR3 is TGTGCCAGCAGTATTCAGCGGGTCAATCAGCCCCAGCATTTT.

This clonotype was observed once. V is TRBV12-3 or TRBV12-4 and J is TRBJ1-6, with D possibly TRBD1 on 5 matching bases. The CDR3 is 14 amino acids. Trimming removed 3 bases from V and 9 bases from J, with 12 bases in between. The CDR3 loop is CASSLGRVISPLHF. CDR3 nucleotide sequence: TGTGCCAGCAGTTTGGGCAGGGTTATTTCACCCCTCCACTTT.

This clonotype showed up just a few times. The genes are TRBV27 and TRBJ1-5, with a weak D call TRBD1 (5 bases). CDR1 MNHEY and CDR2 SMNVEV come from the germline V gene (reference sequence). V lost 5 bases and J lost 2, with 7 bases in between. This CDR3 is 13 amino acids long. CDR3 protein: CASSQQGNQPQHF. The CDR3 DNA sequence: TGTGCCAGCAGTCAACAGGGCAATCAGCCCCAGCATTTT.

The chain carries TRBV5-4 and TRBJ1-1, with D perhaps TRBD1 (5 bases). Germline V gene sequence: CDR1 SGHNT, CDR2 YYREEE (reference sequence). The CDR3 sequence is 15 residues long. V lost 3 bases and J 5 bases, leaving 17 bases between the germline ends. The DNA of the CDR3 is TGTGCCAGCAGCTCGCCGGGACTTCGGAGGACTGAAGCTTTCTTT. Its translation: CASSSPGLRRTEAFF.

In this sample, this clonotype turned up many times. Relative to the germline gene, one junction end is altered; a read error may explain this. The CDR3 reads CASSGGTDIF. The CDR3 region has the DNA TGTGCCAGCAGCGGGGGGACAGACATCTTC. The genes are TRBV7-2 and TRBJ2-1; the D gene is possibly TRBD1 (7 bases). Germline V lookup: CDR1 SGHTA, CDR2 FQGNSA. CDR3 size: 10 residues.

The chain recombines TRBV27 with TRBJ2-2, with 7 bases that match TRBD2. Germline V CDR1 and CDR2: MNHEY, SMNVEV (reference sequence). CDR3 length: 15 amino acids. Losses at the gene ends were 6 bases for V and 4 bases for J; bases not matched to a gene: 8. The CDR3 nucleotides are TGTGCCAGCAGCTCATGGGGAGGGGTCACCGGGGAGCTGTTTTTT. Translation gives CASSSWGGVTGELFF.

The genes are TRBV3-1 and TRBJ2-1; D gene uncertain. The CDR3 is made up of 12 amino acids. Looked up from germline, CDR1 is LGHDT and CDR2 is YNNKEL (reference sequence). Trimming left V 3 bases short and J 7 bases short, with 7 bases between. CDR3 residues: CASSQLLNEQFF. DNA for the CDR3: TGTGCCAGCAGCCAGTTACTAAATGAGCAGTTCTTC.

The chain combines TRBV11-2 with TRBJ2-3, with TRBD2 matching 11 bases. Germline CDR1 SGHAT, CDR2 FQNNGV. The CDR3 consists of 17 residues. Trimming at V came to 5 bases and at J to 3 bases, leaving 10 bases not matched to a gene. The CDR3 is CASSVSGRASRTDTQYF. CDR3 nucleotides: TGTGCCAGCAGCGTTAGCGGGAGGGCTTCAAGAACAGATACGCAGTATTTT.

This clonotype has just a few counts. This chain links TRBV7-2 with TRBJ1-1; the match to TRBD1 covers 10 bases. This CDR3 comprises 15 residues. Trimming took 5 bases from V and 4 from J; bases not matched to a gene: 7. Germline loops: CDR1 SGHTA, CDR2 FQGNSA. The CDR3 is CASSPWDRGGTEAFF. The DNA for the CDR3 is TGTGCCAGCAGCCCATGGGACAGGGGAGGCACTGAAGCTTTCTTT.

The chain links TRBV29-1 to TRBJ2-1; the match to TRBD2 covers 14 bases. V shed 5 bases, J shed 6 bases, and the junction held 6 bases outside the gene matches. CDR1 and CDR2 from the germline V gene are SQVTM and ANQGSEA. The CDR3 covers 15 residues. This chain's CDR3 is CSVRGLAGVANEQFF. Written as DNA, the CDR3 is TGCAGCGTTCGGGGACTAGCGGGAGTAGCCAATGAGCAGTTCTTC.

This chain connects TRBV7-9 to TRBJ1-2; possible D gene TRBD1, 6 bases. Germline V CDR1 and CDR2: SEHNR, FQNEAQ (reference sequence). V gave up 7 bases and J gave up 7 bases, with 13 bases separating them. The CDR3 is made up of 12 amino acids. The CDR3 here is CASTSEGGGYTF. Written as DNA, the CDR3 is TGTGCCAGCACCTCGGAAGGGGGTGGCTACACCTTC.

Comment on this clonotype: Because the CDR3 is missing its conserved closing phenylalanine or tryptophan, this is likely a read error. The DNA is left out, because the CDR3 cannot be placed on it with certainty; the CDR3 is given as TCRdb lists it. The chain's CDR3 is CASSRQLTDTQDL. The chain is built from TRBV7-2 and TRBJ2-3; TRBD1, the D gene given by the table, was not confirmed from the DNA. CDR1 SGHTA and CDR2 FQGNSA come from the germline V gene. Including both end residues, the CDR3 is 13 amino acids long.

In its sample, this clonotype was seen a few times. CDR3 sequence: CASGGTNTGELFF. The CDR3 DNA sequence: TGTGCCAGCGGTGGTACGAACACCGGGGAGCTGTTTTTT. The gene calls are TRBV19 and TRBJ2-2; D remains unclear. Germline values: CDR1 LNHDA, CDR2 SQIVND (reference sequence). Trimming took off 9 bases at V and 0 bases at J, with 8 bases between the two ends. The CDR3 runs to 13 residues.

V is TRBV6-2 or TRBV6-3 and J is TRBJ2-3, with a possible D match to TRBD1 (6 bases). This CDR3 is built from 15 residues. Germline values: CDR1 MNHEY, CDR2 SVGEGT. Trimming shortened V by 2 bases and J by 3 bases, and 12 bases separated the two germline ends. CDR3 sequence reads: CASSYVGTRTDTQYF. For the CDR3, the DNA is TGTGCCAGCAGTTACGTCGGGACACGGACAGATACGCAGTATTTT.

This sequence joins TRBV24-1 and TRBJ2-3; 9 bases agree with TRBD1. The CDR3 sequence is 13 residues long. Per the germline V gene, CDR1 is KGHDR and CDR2 is SFDVKD. Germline trimming cut 12 bases from V and 3 bases from J; bases unmatched to any gene: 6. The CDR3 loop is CAARDRETDTQYF. Here the CDR3 DNA reads TGTGCCGCCCGGGACAGGGAAACAGATACGCAGTATTTT.

This clonotype was seen at least ten times. At one of its ends the junction is not consistent with the germline gene, which may arise from a read error. The chain uses TRBV7-6 and TRBJ2-5; 13 positions agree with TRBD2. Germline assignment: CDR1 SGHVS and CDR2 FNYEAQ. CDR3 length: 17 amino acids. The CDR3 DNA reads as TGTGCTAGCAGCCGGAAACTAACTAGCGGGAGGGATGAGACCCAGTACTTC. Residues: CASSRKLTSGRDETQYF.

This clonotype was counted many times. The chain's CDR3 is CASSQGGGRAGYGYTF. The CDR3, as DNA: TGTGCCAGCAGCCAAGGCGGGGGGCGGGCCGGCTATGGCTACACCTTC. The chain combines TRBV7-2 with TRBJ1-2; TRBD1 is a possible D gene (6 bases). CDR3 length: 16 residues. V gave up 5 bases and J gave up 4 bases, with 20 bases separating them. The germline CDR1 and CDR2 sequences are SGHTA and FQGNSA. Combining the CDR3 with reference TRBV7-2 and TRBJ1-2 gives the whole variable domain GAGVSQSPSNKVTEKGKDVELRCDPISGHTALYWYRQSLGQGLEFLIYFQGNSAPDKSGLPSDRFSAERTGGSVSTLTIQRTQQEDSAVYLCASSQGGGRAGYGYTFGSGTRLTVV.

This clonotype was observed at least ten times. The V and J genes are TRBV11-3 and TRBJ2-5; D tentatively reads TRBD1 or TRBD2 (5 bases each). Trimming removed 4 bases from V and 4 bases from J, with 13 bases in between. CDR1 SGHNT and CDR2 YENEEA come from the germline V gene. CDR3 size: 14 residues. The DNA of the CDR3 is TGTGCCAGCAGCTCCTCCTGGGGGAGAGAGACCCAGTACTTC. Protein: CASSSSWGRETQYF. The full variable domain, completed using reference TRBV11-3 and TRBJ2-5, is EAGVVQSPRYKIIEKKQPVAFWCNPISGHNTLYWYLQNLGQGPELLIRYENEEAVDDSQLPKDRFSAERLKGVDSTLKIQPAELGDSAVYLCASSSSWGRETQYFGPGTRLLVL.

The V call is TRBV27, the J call TRBJ2-7; D is possibly TRBD2 (5 bases). This CDR3 spans 17 amino acids. V was cut by 5 bases and J by 1 base, with 21 bases left in between. Per the germline V gene, CDR1 is MNHEY and CDR2 is SMNVEV (reference sequence). This chain's CDR3 is CASSAAASKTGSYEQYV. As DNA, the CDR3 is TGTGCCAGCAGTGCGGCGGCTAGCAAAACTGGGTCCTACGAGCAGTACGTC.

This clonotype occurred a few times. This sequence joins TRBV15 and TRBJ2-2, with D perhaps matching TRBD1 (5 bases). The germline CDR1 and CDR2 sequences are LNHNV and YYDKDF (reference sequence). V lost 0 bases and J lost 6, with 20 bases in between. This CDR3 has 18 amino acids. The CDR3 coding sequence is TGTGCCACCAGCAGAGATAGCCCAGGGCGATCCTTCTCCGGGGAGCTGTTTTTT. Translation: CATSRDSPGRSFSGELFF.

CDR3 in amino acids: CASSSPQGTGELFF. Here the CDR3 DNA reads TGTGCCAGCAGTTCCCCCCAGGGCACCGGGGAGCTGTTTTTT. The chain is built from TRBV28 and TRBJ2-2; the D gene is possibly TRBD1 (5 bases). Germline-derived CDR1 and CDR2 are MDHEN and SYDVKM. Trimming removed 4 bases from V and 4 bases from J, with 10 bases in between. The CDR3 loop spans 14 amino acids. The full variable domain, rest sourced from reference TRBV28 and TRBJ2-2, is DVKVTQSSRYLVKRTGEKVFLECVQDMDHENMFWYRQDPGLGLRLIYFSYDVKMKEKGDIPEGYSVSREKKERFSLILESASTNQTSMYLCASSSPQGTGELFFGEGSRLTVL.

This clonotype was seen a few times. With a much larger clone just one base away, this may be a read error. The chain joins TRBV7-2 to TRBJ2-3, with D uncertain. The CDR3 contains 13 residues. V dropped 1 base and J dropped 1 base, with 3 bases sitting between them. Looked up from germline, CDR1 is SGHTA and CDR2 is FQGNSA. The CDR3 region is CASSLERTDTQYF. CDR3 coding DNA: TGTGCCAGCAGCTTAGAACGCACAGATACGCAGTATTTT.

This clonotype appeared once. The J gene is TRBJ2-7, the V gene TRBV11-2, with D unclear. Per germline, CDR1 SGHAT and CDR2 FQNNGV. CDR3 size: 13 residues. Between the trimmed V and J ends, which lost 1 base and 12 bases, there was a span of 16 bases. Here the CDR3 reads CASSLAESAPPYV. DNA for the CDR3: TGTGCCAGCAGCTTAGCTGAGTCCGCCCCGCCGTACGTC.

This clonotype was counted a few times. This CDR3 is CASRSPGILGGNQPQHF. As DNA, the CDR3 is TGTGCCAGCAGGAGCCCCGGAATCCTGGGGGGCAATCAGCCCCAGCATTTT. The chain combines TRBV6-1 with TRBJ1-5, with D possibly being TRBD1 (5 bases). The CDR3 loop spans 17 amino acids. Trimming shortened V by 6 bases and J by 2 bases, and 20 bases separated the two germline ends. CDR1 and CDR2 (germline): MNHNS, SASEGT.

The chain combines TRBV15 with TRBJ1-2; 8 bases match TRBD1. V lost 0 bases to trimming and J lost 8 bases; unmatched junction nucleotides: 5. The length of the CDR3 is 14 residues. Germline V CDR1 and CDR2: LNHNV, YYDKDF (reference sequence). The CDR3 loop reads CATSREDRGLGYTF. CDR3 in DNA: TGTGCCACCAGCAGAGAAGACAGGGGTTTAGGCTACACCTTC. The whole variable domain, remainder taken from reference TRBV15 and TRBJ1-2, is DAMVIQNPRYQVTQFGKPVTLSCSQTLNHNVMYWYQQKSSQAPKLLFHYYDKDFNNEADTPDNFQSRRPNTSFCFLDIRSPGLGDTAMYLCATSREDRGLGYTFGSGTRLTVV.

CDR3 nucleotides: TGTGCCAGCAGCTTAAACGGGGGATACCCCTATGGCTACACCTTC. Residues: CASSLNGGYPYGYTF. The chain joins TRBV7-2 to TRBJ1-2; tentatively, D is TRBD1 (5 bases). Per germline, CDR1 SGHTA and CDR2 FQGNSA. The CDR3 length is 15 residues. V shed 2 bases and J shed 4 bases, with 14 bases lying between them.

The chain has TRBV15 and TRBJ2-5, with D hard to call. Germline lookup yields CDR1 LNHNV and CDR2 YYDKDF (reference sequence). The CDR3 is 17 residues long. The ends were cut back, 0 bases at V and 1 base at J, with 15 bases in the middle. CDR3 nucleotide sequence: TGTGCCACCAGCAGAGATCCCCCTGGAGCGACCCAAGAGACCCAGTACTTC. Translation: CATSRDPPGATQETQYF.

There are a few counts of this clonotype. The genes are TRBV12-3 or TRBV12-4 and TRBJ2-5, with TRBD2 matching over 8 bases. V gave up 2 bases and J gave up 5 bases; unmatched junction bases: 10. CDR3 length equals 16 residues. CDR3 coding DNA: TGTGCCAGCAGTTTAAATCGGGCGGGAGGATCGGAGACCCAGTACTTC. It yields the protein CASSLNRAGGSETQYF.